This TCR beta chain was captured in a study of shared clonotypes between healthy human individuals. Libraries were prepared by immunoSEQ multiplex PCR; TCRdb keeps only in-frame clonotypes and omits some of them. This table has 2.5 million or so clones, roughly nine tenths appearing once. The receptor's source is a man between 18 and 35 years old in good health. Sequencing input: naive CD4+ T cells sorted from blood. Subset defined: CD45RA+ positively selected.

The CDR3 sequence: CASSGPIGGIAGGGYEQYF. The CDR3 nucleotides are TGTGCCAGTAGTGGGCCGATAGGGGGGATAGCGGGAGGAGGCTACGAGCAGTACTTC. The V and J genes are TRBV19 and TRBJ2-7, with 10 bases that match TRBD2. CDR1 is LNHDA, CDR2 SQIVND, per germline (reference sequence). V was pared by 5 bases and J by 3 bases, with 19 bases of the junction left unmatched. The length of the CDR3 is 19 residues. The complete variable domain, with remaining parts taken from reference TRBV19 and TRBJ2-7, reads DGGITQSPKYLFRKEGQNVTLSCEQNLNHDAMYWYRQDPGQGLRLIYYSQIVNDFQKGDIAEGYSVSREKKESFPLTVTSAQKNPTAFYLCASSGPIGGIAGGGYEQYFGPGTRLTVT.